The entry below gives a single T cell receptor beta chain sequence along with its context. What it binds is unknown. Only in-frame clones appear in the TCRdb table, and some are missing; sequencing was by immunoSEQ multiplex PCR. Of about 80,000 clones listed, more than 80% are singletons. Peripheral blood came from all dose cohorts at three timepoints. The entry originates in a study of OX40 agonist ivuxolimab in advanced cancers. Deletions cut 0 bases from V and 7 bases from J, with 17 bases between. CDR3 length: 16 amino acids. CDR1 is SGHNT, CDR2 YENEEA, per germline. Study-wide findings and caveats: CD4+ T cells averaged fewer expanded clones than CD8+ T cells.

This clonotype was obtained from an adult with an advanced solid tumor such as melanoma, head and neck, liver or kidney cancer. The sequencing used CD4+ or CD8+ T cells sorted from blood, collected in a trial of the OX40 agonist ivuxolimab. The V call is TRBV11-3, the J call TRBJ2-3; D is undetermined. CDR3 sequence reads: CASSLDLIPRGNTQYF. For the CDR3, the DNA is TGTGCCAGCAGCTTAGATTTAATCCCCCGCGGAAATACGCAGTATTTT.